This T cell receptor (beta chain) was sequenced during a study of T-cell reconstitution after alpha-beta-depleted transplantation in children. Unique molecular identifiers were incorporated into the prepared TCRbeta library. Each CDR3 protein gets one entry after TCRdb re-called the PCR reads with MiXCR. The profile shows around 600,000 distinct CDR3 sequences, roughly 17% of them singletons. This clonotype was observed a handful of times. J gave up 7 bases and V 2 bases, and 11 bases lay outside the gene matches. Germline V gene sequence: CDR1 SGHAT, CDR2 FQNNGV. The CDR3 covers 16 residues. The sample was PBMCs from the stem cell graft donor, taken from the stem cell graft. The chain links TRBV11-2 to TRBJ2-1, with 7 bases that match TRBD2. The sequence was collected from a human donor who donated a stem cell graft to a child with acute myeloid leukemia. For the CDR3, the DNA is TGTGCCAGCAGCTTACAATGGGGGGGGGGTCTTAATGAGCAGTTCTTC. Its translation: CASSLQWGGGLNEQFF.